This T cell receptor beta chain comes out of a study of shared clonotypes between healthy human individuals. Each subset's genomic DNA was split evenly across several immunoSEQ plates. Sequencing used immunoSEQ multiplex PCR; TCRdb keeps in-frame clones, though not all of them. The data contain roughly 2.5 million clones, around nine tenths of them singletons. A remark on this clone: Its target is not known.

The CDR3 spans 13 residues. The germline V gene has CDR1 MNHEY and CDR2 SVGAGI. V lost 8 bases to trimming and J lost 5 bases; unmatched junction nucleotides: 9. Study-level findings and limits: Relative to memory subsets, naive subsets generally showed larger estimated richness.

The sample taken for sequencing was naive CD4+ T cells sorted from blood. The subset: CD45RA+ positively selected. The source is a man between 18 and 29 years old in good health. This chain joins TRBV6-5 and TRBJ2-7; 7 nucleotides align to TRBD1. The CDR3 here is CASRLRGGNEQYF. The CDR3, as DNA: TGTGCCAGCCGGTTGAGAGGGGGCAACGAGCAGTACTTC.